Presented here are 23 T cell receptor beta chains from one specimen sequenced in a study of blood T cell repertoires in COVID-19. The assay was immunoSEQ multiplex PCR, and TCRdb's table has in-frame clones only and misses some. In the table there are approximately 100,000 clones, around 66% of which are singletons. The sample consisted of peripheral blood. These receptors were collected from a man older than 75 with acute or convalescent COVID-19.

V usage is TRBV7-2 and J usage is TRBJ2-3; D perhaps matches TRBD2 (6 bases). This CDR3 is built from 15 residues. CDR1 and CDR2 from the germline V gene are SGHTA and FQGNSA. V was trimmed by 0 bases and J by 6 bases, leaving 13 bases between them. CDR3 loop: CASSLARGLGDTQYF. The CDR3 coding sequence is TGTGCCAGCAGCTTAGCGCGGGGACTTGGGGATACGCAGTATTTT.

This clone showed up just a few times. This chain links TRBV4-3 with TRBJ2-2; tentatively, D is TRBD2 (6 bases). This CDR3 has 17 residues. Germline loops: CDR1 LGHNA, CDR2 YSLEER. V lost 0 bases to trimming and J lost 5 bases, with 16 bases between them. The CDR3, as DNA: TGCGCCAGCAGCCAAGAAGGGCGCGGGATTGGAACCGGGGAGCTGTTTTTT. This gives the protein CASSQEGRGIGTGELFF.

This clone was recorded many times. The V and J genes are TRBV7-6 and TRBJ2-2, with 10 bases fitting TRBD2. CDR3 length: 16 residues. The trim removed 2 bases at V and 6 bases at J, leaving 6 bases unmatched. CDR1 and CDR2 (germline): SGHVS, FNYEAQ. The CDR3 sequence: CASSLMGLASAGELFF. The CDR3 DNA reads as TGTGCCAGCAGCTTAATGGGACTAGCGAGCGCCGGGGAGCTGTTTTTT. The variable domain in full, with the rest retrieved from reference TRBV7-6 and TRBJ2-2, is GAGVSQSPRYKVTKRGQDVALRCDPISGHVSLYWYRQALGQGPEFLTYFNYEAQQDKSGLPNDRFSAERPEGSISTLTIQRTEQRDSAMYRCASSLMGLASAGELFFGEGSRLTVL.

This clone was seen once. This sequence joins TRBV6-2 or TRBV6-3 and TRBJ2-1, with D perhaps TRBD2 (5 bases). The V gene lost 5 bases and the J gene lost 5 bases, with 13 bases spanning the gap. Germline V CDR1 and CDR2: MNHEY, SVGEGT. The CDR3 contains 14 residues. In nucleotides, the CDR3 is TGTGCCAGCAGTCTGTGGGAGTTAGACAATGAGCAGTTCTTC. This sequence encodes CASSLWELDNEQFF.

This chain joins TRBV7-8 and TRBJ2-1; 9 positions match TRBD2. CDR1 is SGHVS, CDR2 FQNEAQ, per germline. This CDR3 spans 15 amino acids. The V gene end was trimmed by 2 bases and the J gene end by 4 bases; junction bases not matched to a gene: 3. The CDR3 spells CASSLRLAGYNEQFF. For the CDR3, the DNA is TGTGCCAGCAGCTTAAGGCTAGCGGGATACAATGAGCAGTTCTTC. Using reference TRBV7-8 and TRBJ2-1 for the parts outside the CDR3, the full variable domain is GAGVSQSPRYKVAKRGQDVALRCDPISGHVSLFWYQQALGQGPEFLTYFQNEAQLDKSGLPSDRFFAERPEGSVSTLKIQRTQQEDSAVYLCASSLRLAGYNEQFFGPGTRLTVL.

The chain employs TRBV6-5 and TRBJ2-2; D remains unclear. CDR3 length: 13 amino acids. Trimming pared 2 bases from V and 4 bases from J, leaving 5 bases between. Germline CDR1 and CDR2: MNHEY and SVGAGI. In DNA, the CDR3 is TGTGCCAGCAGTTACACTTTCACCGGGGAGCTGTTTTTT. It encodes CASSYTFTGELFF.

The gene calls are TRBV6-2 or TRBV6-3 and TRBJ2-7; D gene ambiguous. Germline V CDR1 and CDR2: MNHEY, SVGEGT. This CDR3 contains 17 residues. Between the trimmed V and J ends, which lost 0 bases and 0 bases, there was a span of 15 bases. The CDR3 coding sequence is TGTGCCAGCAGTTACTCGGTTGACGGAGCCTACTCCTACGAGCAGTACTTC. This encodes CASSYSVDGAYSYEQYF.

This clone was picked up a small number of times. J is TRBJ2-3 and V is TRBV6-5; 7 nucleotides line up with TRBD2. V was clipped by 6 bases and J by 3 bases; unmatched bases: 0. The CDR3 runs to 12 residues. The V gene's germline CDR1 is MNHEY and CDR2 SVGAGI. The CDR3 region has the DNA TGTGCCAGCAGGGGACTAACAGATACGCAGTATTTT. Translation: CASRGLTDTQYF.

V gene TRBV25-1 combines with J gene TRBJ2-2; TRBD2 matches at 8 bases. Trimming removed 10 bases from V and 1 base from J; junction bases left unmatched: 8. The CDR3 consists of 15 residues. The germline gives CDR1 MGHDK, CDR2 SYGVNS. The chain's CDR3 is CATKAGGLNTGELFF. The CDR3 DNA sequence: TGTGCCACGAAGGCGGGAGGACTGAACACCGGGGAGCTGTTTTTT.

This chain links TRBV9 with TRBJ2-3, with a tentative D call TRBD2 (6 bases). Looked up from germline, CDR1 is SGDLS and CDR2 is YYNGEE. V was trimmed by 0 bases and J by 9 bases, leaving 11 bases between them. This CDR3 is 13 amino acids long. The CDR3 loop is CASSVGGGVTQYF. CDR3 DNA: TGTGCCAGCAGCGTAGGAGGAGGGGTCACGCAGTATTTT.

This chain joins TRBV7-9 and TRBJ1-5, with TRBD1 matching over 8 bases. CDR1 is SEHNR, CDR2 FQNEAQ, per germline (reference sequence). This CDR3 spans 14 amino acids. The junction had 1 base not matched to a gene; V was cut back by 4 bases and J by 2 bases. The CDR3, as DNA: TGTGCCAGCAGCTCGGGACAGGGCAATCAGCCCCAGCATTTT. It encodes CASSSGQGNQPQHF. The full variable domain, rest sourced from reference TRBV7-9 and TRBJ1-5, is DTGVSQNPRHKITKRGQNVTFRCDPISEHNRLYWYRQTLGQGPEFLTYFQNEAQLEKSRLLSDRFSAERPKGSFSTLEIQRTEQGDSAMYLCASSSGQGNQPQHFGDGTRLSIL.

CDR3 in DNA: TGTGCCACCAGCAGACGACAGGGGGATCAGCCCCAGCATTTT. This translates into CATSRRQGDQPQHF. V and J are TRBV15 and TRBJ1-5; 9 nucleotides agree with TRBD1. With V trimmed by 2 bases and J by 5 bases, 1 base remained unmatched. Germline lookup yields CDR1 LNHNV and CDR2 YYDKDF (reference sequence). The CDR3 spans 14 residues. Combining the CDR3 with reference TRBV15 and TRBJ1-5 gives the whole variable domain DAMVIQNPRYQVTQFGKPVTLSCSQTLNHNVMYWYQQKSSQAPKLLFHYYDKDFNNEADTPDNFQSRRPNTSFCFLDIRSPGLGDTAMYLCATSRRQGDQPQHFGDGTRLSIL.

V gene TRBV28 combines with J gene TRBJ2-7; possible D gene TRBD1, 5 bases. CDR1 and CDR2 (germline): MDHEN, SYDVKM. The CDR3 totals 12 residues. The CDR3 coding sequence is TGTGCAGGGGCCGCGAGCTCCTACGAGCAGTACTTC. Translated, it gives CAGAASSYEQYF.

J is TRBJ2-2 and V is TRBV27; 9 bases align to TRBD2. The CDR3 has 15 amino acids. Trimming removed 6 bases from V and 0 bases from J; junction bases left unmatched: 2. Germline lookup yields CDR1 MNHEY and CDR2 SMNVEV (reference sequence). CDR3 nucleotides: TGTGCCAGCAGGACTAGCGGTGCGAACACCGGGGAGCTGTTTTTT. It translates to CASRTSGANTGELFF.

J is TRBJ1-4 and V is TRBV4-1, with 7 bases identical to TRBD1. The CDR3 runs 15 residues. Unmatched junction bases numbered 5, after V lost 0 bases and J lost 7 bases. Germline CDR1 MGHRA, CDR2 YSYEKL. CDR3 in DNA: TGCGCCAGCAGCCAAGATTCCAGGGGGAGTGAAAAACTGTTTTTT. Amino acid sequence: CASSQDSRGSEKLFF.

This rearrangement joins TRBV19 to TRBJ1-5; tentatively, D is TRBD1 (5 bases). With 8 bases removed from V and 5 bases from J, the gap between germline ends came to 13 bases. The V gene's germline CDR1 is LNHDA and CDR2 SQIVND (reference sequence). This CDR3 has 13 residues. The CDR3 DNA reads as TGTGCCAGTGCAGGGCAGAGAGATCAGCCCCAGCATTTT. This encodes CASAGQRDQPQHF.

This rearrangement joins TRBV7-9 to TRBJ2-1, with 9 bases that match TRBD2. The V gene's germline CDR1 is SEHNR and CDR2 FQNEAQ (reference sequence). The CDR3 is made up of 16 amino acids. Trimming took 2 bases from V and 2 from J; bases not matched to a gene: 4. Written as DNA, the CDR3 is TGTGCCAGCAGCTTATCTAGCGGGAAAACCTACAATGAGCAGTTCTTC. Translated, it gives CASSLSSGKTYNEQFF.

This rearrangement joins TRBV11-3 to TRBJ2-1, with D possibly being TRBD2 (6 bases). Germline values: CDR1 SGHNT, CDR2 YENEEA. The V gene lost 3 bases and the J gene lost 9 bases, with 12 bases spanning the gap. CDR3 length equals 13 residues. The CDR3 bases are TGTGCCAGCAGCTTTGGAGGGTTCCGTGAGCAGTTCTTC. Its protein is CASSFGGFREQFF.

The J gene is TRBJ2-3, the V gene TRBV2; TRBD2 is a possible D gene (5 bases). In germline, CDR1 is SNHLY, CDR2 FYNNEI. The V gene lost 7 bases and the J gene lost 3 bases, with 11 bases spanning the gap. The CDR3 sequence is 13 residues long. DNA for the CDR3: TGTGCCAGCAATTTGAGGGCGACAGATACGCAGTATTTT. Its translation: CASNLRATDTQYF.

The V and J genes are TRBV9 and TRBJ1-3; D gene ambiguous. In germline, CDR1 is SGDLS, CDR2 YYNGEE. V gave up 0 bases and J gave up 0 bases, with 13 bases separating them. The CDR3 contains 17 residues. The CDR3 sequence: CASSVVSGGGSGNTIYF. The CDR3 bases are TGTGCCAGCAGCGTAGTCAGTGGCGGAGGCTCTGGAAACACCATATATTTT.

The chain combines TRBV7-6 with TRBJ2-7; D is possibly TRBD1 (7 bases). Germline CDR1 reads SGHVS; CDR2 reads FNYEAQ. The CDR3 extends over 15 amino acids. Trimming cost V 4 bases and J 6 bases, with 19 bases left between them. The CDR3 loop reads CASSSTASGGGEQYF. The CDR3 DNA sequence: TGTGCCAGCAGCTCAACGGCGTCAGGGGGAGGCGAGCAGTACTTC.

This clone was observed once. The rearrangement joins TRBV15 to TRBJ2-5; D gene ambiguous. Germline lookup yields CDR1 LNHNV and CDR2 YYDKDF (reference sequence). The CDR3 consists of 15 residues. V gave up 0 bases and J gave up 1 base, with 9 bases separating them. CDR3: CATSRDQAAQETQYF. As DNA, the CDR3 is TGTGCCACCAGCAGAGATCAGGCCGCCCAAGAGACCCAGTACTTC.

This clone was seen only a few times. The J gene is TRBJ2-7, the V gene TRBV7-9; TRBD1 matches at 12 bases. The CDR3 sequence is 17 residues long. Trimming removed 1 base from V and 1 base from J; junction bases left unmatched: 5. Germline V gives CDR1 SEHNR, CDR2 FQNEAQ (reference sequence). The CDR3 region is CASSLDLGQGASYEQYF. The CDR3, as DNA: TGTGCCAGCAGCTTAGACTTGGGACAGGGGGCTTCCTACGAGCAGTACTTC.